These 29 T cell receptor beta chains were sequenced from one sample in a study of spatial heterogeneity in lung cancer. TCRdb independently ran MiXCR on the 5' RACE reads; one entry per CDR3 protein. The sample holds fewer than 8,000 distinct CDR3 sequences, roughly 21% seen once. Time point specified: sample taken at primary tumor resection. Sequencing covered unsorted whole RNA taken from tumor, nontumor lung or frozen PBMC. The material sequenced was PBMCs, taken at surgery. Source of these receptors: a female donor with early-stage non-small cell lung cancer.

This clonotype occurred a few times. The chain recombines TRBV28 with TRBJ2-2, with a tentative D call TRBD1 (5 bases). Germline CDR1 MDHEN, CDR2 SYDVKM. The CDR3 is 13 residues long. The ends were cut back, 8 bases at V and 7 bases at J, with 14 bases in the middle. This chain's CDR3 is CASGFRESGELFF. The DNA for the CDR3 is TGTGCCAGCGGCTTCAGGGAAAGCGGGGAGCTGTTTTTT.

This clonotype has more than one count but fewer than ten. CDR3: CASMDRTGTFRGYTF. The CDR3 bases are TGTGCCAGCATGGACCGGACAGGGACTTTTCGTGGCTACACCTTC. The V call is TRBV12-3 or TRBV12-4, the J call TRBJ1-2; 8 positions match TRBD1. The CDR3 runs to 15 residues. V was pared by 7 bases and J by 7 bases, with 14 bases of the junction left unmatched.

This clonotype was counted a single time. The rearrangement links TRBV4-1 to TRBJ1-2; no clear D. Trimming pared 5 bases from V and 4 bases from J, leaving 11 bases between. This CDR3 spans 13 amino acids. Germline V lookup: CDR1 MGHRA, CDR2 YSYEKL. The CDR3: CASSGFLGYGYTF. DNA of the CDR3: TGCGCCAGCAGCGGGTTTTTGGGCTATGGCTACACCTTC.

This clonotype appeared a few times. The chain combines TRBV19 with TRBJ1-4; D is undetermined. The germline V gene encodes CDR1 LNHDA and CDR2 SQIVND (reference sequence). This CDR3 is 13 amino acids long. Trimming removed 6 bases at V and 8 bases at J, with 13 bases between. The CDR3 loop is CASSNDRREKLFF. CDR3 DNA sequence: TGTGCCAGTAGCAACGATCGGCGGGAAAAACTGTTTTTT.

This clonotype is classed as medium-sized (0.01 to 0.1%). The genes are TRBV3-1 and TRBJ2-2; 9 positions match TRBD1. The CDR3 is made up of 18 amino acids. Germline CDR1 and CDR2: LGHDT and YNNKEL (reference sequence). The V gene end was trimmed by 0 bases and the J gene end by 2 bases; junction bases not matched to a gene: 7. The CDR3 protein is CASSQETGGLLNTGELFF. For the CDR3, the DNA is TGTGCCAGCAGCCAAGAGACAGGGGGTCTCCTTAACACCGGGGAGCTGTTTTTT.

The rearrangement links TRBV6-1 to TRBJ2-1, with 10 nucleotides matching TRBD1. Looked up from germline, CDR1 is MNHNS and CDR2 is SASEGT. V was clipped by 4 bases and J by 10 bases; unmatched bases: 7. This CDR3 is built from 14 residues. The DNA of the CDR3 is TGTGCCAGCAGTGTAAGCGGGACAGGGGTGGAGCAGTTCTTC. Its translation: CASSVSGTGVEQFF.

This clonotype is medium-sized within its sample. This chain uses TRBV3-1 with TRBJ1-1; the D gene is possibly TRBD1 (6 bases). This CDR3 spans 15 amino acids. Per germline, CDR1 LGHDT and CDR2 YNNKEL (reference sequence). Trimming cost V 0 bases and J 5 bases, with 13 bases left between them. CDR3 bases: TGTGCCAGCAGCCAAGAGTGGGGGCTGGGGACTGAAGCTTTCTTT. This gives the protein CASSQEWGLGTEAFF.

This clonotype is labeled as medium-sized (0.01 to 0.1%). This chain connects TRBV11-3 to TRBJ2-3; D ambiguous. CDR1 is SGHNT, CDR2 YENEEA, per germline. The V gene lost 1 base and the J gene lost 0 bases, with 5 bases spanning the gap. The CDR3 spans 14 residues. CDR3 DNA: TGTGCCAGCAGCTTAGCGGCTAGCACAGATACGCAGTATTTT. This sequence encodes CASSLAASTDTQYF.

The gene calls are TRBV20-1 and TRBJ2-1; weak D call: TRBD1 (6 bases). The germline CDR1 and CDR2 sequences are DFQATT and SNEGSKA (reference sequence). The CDR3 totals 14 residues. Between the trimmed V and J ends, which lost 6 bases and 7 bases, there was a span of 19 bases. The CDR3 is CSAEWTATRNEQFF. CDR3 in DNA: TGCAGTGCCGAATGGACAGCTACTCGGAATGAGCAGTTCTTC.

This clonotype rates as medium-sized. CDR3: CASSQGRHSGNTIYF. The CDR3 nucleotides are TGTGCCAGCAGCCAAGGCCGTCACTCTGGAAACACCATATATTTT. The chain uses TRBV28 and TRBJ1-3; no clear D. The ends were cut back, 6 bases at V and 0 bases at J, with 12 bases in the middle. Germline V CDR1 and CDR2: MDHEN, SYDVKM. This CDR3 spans 15 amino acids.

This clonotype ranks as medium-sized (0.01 to 0.1%). This chain connects TRBV20-1 to TRBJ2-1; possibly TRBD1 for D (5 bases). Germline V lookup: CDR1 DFQATT, CDR2 SNEGSKA (reference sequence). This CDR3 has 15 residues. Trimming cost V 0 bases and J 8 bases, with 17 bases left between them. The CDR3 coding sequence is TGCAGTGCTAGAGATCCCCGATCACAAGGGGATGAGCAGTTCTTC. This translates into CSARDPRSQGDEQFF.

This clonotype is labeled medium-sized (0.01 to 0.1%). The CDR3 coding sequence is TGTGCCAGCAGCCCCGAGGACGCCTCCTACGAGCAGTACTTC. Translating gives CASSPEDASYEQYF. J is TRBJ2-7 and V is TRBV3-1; D not resolved. V was cut by 4 bases and J by 0 bases, with 10 bases left in between. The CDR3 extends over 14 amino acids. Looked up from germline, CDR1 is LGHDT and CDR2 is YNNKEL (reference sequence).

This clonotype ranks as medium-sized (0.01 to 0.1%). The V call is TRBV5-1, the J call TRBJ2-5; D is perhaps TRBD1 or TRBD2 (5 bases each). The CDR3 is 15 amino acids. The V gene lost 4 bases and the J gene lost 1 base, with 14 bases spanning the gap. Germline V gives CDR1 SGHRS, CDR2 YFSETQ. The CDR3 loop reads CASSEMGVIQETQYF. The CDR3 bases are TGCGCCAGCAGCGAAATGGGGGTGATCCAAGAGACCCAGTACTTC. Using reference TRBV5-1 and TRBJ2-5 for the parts outside the CDR3, the full variable domain is KAGVTQTPRYLIKTRGQQVTLSCSPISGHRSVSWYQQTPGQGLQFLFEYFSETQRNKGNFPGRFSGRQFSNSRSEMNVSTLELGDSALYLCASSEMGVIQETQYFGPGTRLLVL.

In its sample, this clonotype is medium-sized. The chain recombines TRBV11-2 with TRBJ2-2, with 9 bases matching TRBD2. Per germline, CDR1 SGHAT and CDR2 FQNNGV. V trimming: 0 bases; J trimming: 6 bases; junction bases outside the gene matches: 8. CDR3 length: 17 amino acids. CDR3 loop: CASSLDPASGMSGELFF. Here the CDR3 DNA reads TGTGCCAGCAGCTTAGATCCGGCTAGCGGGATGTCCGGGGAGCTGTTTTTT.

This clonotype was seen ten or more times. The chain employs TRBV4-1 and TRBJ1-3; unclear D gene. The CDR3 is 11 residues long. V was trimmed by 10 bases and J by 1 base, leaving 5 bases between them. Germline V lookup: CDR1 MGHRA, CDR2 YSYEKL. The CDR3 region has the DNA TGCGCCACGGATTCTGGAAACACCATATATTTT. It codes for CATDSGNTIYF.

This clonotype was detected many times. The chain joins TRBV4-2 to TRBJ1-2, with 9 nucleotides matching TRBD1. This CDR3 has 15 residues. The J segment lost 8 bases and the V segment lost 3 bases, leaving 10 bases of the junction unmatched. Per the germline V gene, CDR1 is LGHNA and CDR2 is YNFKEQ. The CDR3 protein is CASSQNPGQGPGYTF. CDR3 nucleotides: TGTGCCAGCAGCCAGAATCCGGGACAGGGACCGGGCTACACCTTC.

The chain employs TRBV5-1 and TRBJ1-1; TRBD1 matches at 7 bases. In germline, CDR1 is SGHRS, CDR2 YFSETQ. The CDR3 loop spans 14 amino acids. Trimming cost V 2 bases and J 1 base; bases outside gene matches: 2. CDR3 amino acids: CASSFRGENTEAFF. The CDR3 DNA reads as TGCGCCAGCAGCTTCAGGGGGGAGAACACTGAAGCTTTCTTT.

There are a few counts of this clonotype. The V call is TRBV20-1, the J call TRBJ2-7; 11 bases are shared with TRBD2. Germline V lookup: CDR1 DFQATT, CDR2 SNEGSKA (reference sequence). After removal of 0 bases from V and 5 bases from J, the junction contained 6 bases not matched to a gene. The CDR3 length is 15 residues. The CDR3 DNA reads TGCAGTGCTAGAGATAGCGGGAGGGCAAGGAACGAGCAGTACTTC. Translation gives CSARDSGRARNEQYF.

By share, this clonotype ranks as medium-sized. This sequence joins TRBV9 and TRBJ1-6; no reliable D call. The CDR3 contains 15 residues. V lost 3 bases, J lost 5 bases, and 12 bases lay in between. Germline CDR1 is SGDLS and CDR2 is YYNGEE. The CDR3 nucleotides read TGTGCCAGCAGCGGGGGAGGGCAGAATAATTCACCCCTCCACTTT. This sequence encodes CASSGGGQNNSPLHF.

In this sample, this clonotype is large. The chain links TRBV7-9 to TRBJ1-2; D is unresolved. Looked up from germline, CDR1 is SEHNR and CDR2 is FQNEAQ (reference sequence). This CDR3 is built from 13 residues. V lost 3 bases and J lost 8, with 13 bases in between. CDR3 in DNA: TGTGCCAGCAGCTTCGGGGAGATAGGAGGCTACACCTTC. Amino acid sequence: CASSFGEIGGYTF.

The gene calls are TRBV12-3 or TRBV12-4 and TRBJ2-2; the D is unclear. With 5 bases removed from V and 2 bases from J, the gap between germline ends came to 6 bases. CDR3 length: 13 amino acids. CDR3 in DNA: TGTGCCAGCAGTACGACCAACACCGGGGAGCTGTTTTTT. This translates into CASSTTNTGELFF.

The count of this clonotype is one. The rearrangement joins TRBV9 to TRBJ1-6, with D unresolved. Trimming took off 10 bases at V and 8 bases at J, with 13 bases between the two ends. CDR3 length equals 12 residues. Germline V gene data show CDR1 as SGDLS and CDR2 as YYNGEE. CDR3 in DNA: TGTGCCTCCAGACGAACAGATTCACCCCTCCACTTT. It specifies CASRRTDSPLHF.

This clonotype was recorded many times. The chain carries TRBV7-9 and TRBJ2-3; TRBD1 might be the D (5 bases). From germline, CDR1 is SEHNR and CDR2 FQNEAQ (reference sequence). V lost 2 bases to trimming and J lost 8 bases, with 8 bases between them. This CDR3 is built from 12 residues. For the CDR3, the DNA is TGTGCCAGCAGCTTATTAAGGGGTACGCAGTATTTT. Translating it yields CASSLLRGTQYF.

The rearrangement links TRBV28 to TRBJ2-1; no firm D call. V dropped 5 bases and J dropped 15 bases, with 20 bases sitting between them. CDR1 MDHEN and CDR2 SYDVKM come from the germline V gene. The CDR3 contains 13 residues. In nucleotides, the CDR3 is TGTGCCAGCAGTAAGAACGACAATCCCAGCGCGTTCTTC. It yields the protein CASSKNDNPSAFF.

V is TRBV29-1 and J is TRBJ1-1, with D unclear. Germline assignment: CDR1 SQVTM and CDR2 ANQGSEA. The CDR3 has 11 amino acids. Trimming pared 1 base from V and 2 bases from J, leaving 2 bases between. CDR3 bases: TGCAGCGTTGAAGGCAACACTGAAGCTTTCTTT. The encoded protein is CSVEGNTEAFF.

This clonotype appeared many times. The V call is TRBV25-1, the J call TRBJ1-5, with D perhaps matching TRBD1 (6 bases). The CDR3 loop spans 14 amino acids. The V and J ends lost 6 bases and 3 bases respectively, with 12 bases between them. Germline V gene sequence: CDR1 MGHDK, CDR2 SYGVNS. As DNA, the CDR3 is TGTGCCAGCAGAACCGGGACATTCAATCAGCCCCAGCATTTT. Protein: CASRTGTFNQPQHF. Variable domain in full (rest from reference TRBV25-1 and TRBJ1-5): EADIYQTPRYLVIGTGKKITLECSQTMGHDKMYWYQQDPGMELHLIHYSYGVNSTEKGDLSSESTVSRIRTEHFPLTLESARPSHTSQYLCASRTGTFNQPQHFGDGTRLSIL.

This clonotype occurred a few times. The gene calls are TRBV20-1 and TRBJ1-2, with TRBD1 identical over 8 bases. Germline trimming cut 7 bases from V and 5 bases from J; bases unmatched to any gene: 9. The CDR3 has 13 residues. The V gene's germline CDR1 is DFQATT and CDR2 SNEGSKA (reference sequence). The CDR3 loop is CSVLGRGRYGYTF. CDR3 sequence (DNA): TGCAGTGTGCTAGGCAGGGGGCGGTATGGCTACACCTTC.

This clonotype was counted at least ten times. The chain employs TRBV5-1 and TRBJ2-5; no reliable D call. Trimming removed 5 bases at V and 2 bases at J, with 13 bases between. The CDR3 is made up of 14 amino acids. Germline CDR1 is SGHRS and CDR2 is YFSETQ. CDR3 region: CASRPTLGQETQYF. In DNA form, the CDR3 reads TGCGCCAGCAGACCCACACTTGGGCAAGAGACCCAGTACTTC.

In its sample, this clonotype is medium-sized. The chain uses TRBV7-9 and TRBJ2-3; TRBD2 agrees at 12 bases. Germline CDR1 is SEHNR and CDR2 is FQNEAQ (reference sequence). Germline trimming cut 7 bases from V and 6 bases from J; bases unmatched to any gene: 11. The CDR3 has 16 amino acids. CDR3 in DNA: TGTGCCAGCACCCTCGGAGGACTAGCGGGGACGGATACGCAGTATTTT. It yields the protein CASTLGGLAGTDTQYF.